The following is a T cell receptor (beta chain) sequence with its context. This clonotype came up many times. It has no known antigen specificity. Nothing much larger sits one base from this clone, and base qualities are not available. The library was produced with 5' RACE. Sequencing instrument: NextSeq 500. To allow correction of PCR and sequencing errors, the TCR library protocol tagged every TCR cDNA molecule with a unique molecular identifier. In the original analysis: Decombinator tools were used for TCR identification, UMI-based error correction and CDR3 extraction. Expanded TCRs were defined as those above a frequency of 2 per 1,000, corresponding to the top 1% of the tumor frequency distribution. Each repertoire was subsampled 100 times to 5,000 TCRs, after which Renyi diversity was computed with the R vegan package. CDR3 similarity networks were built from amino acid triplet string-kernel similarity, connecting CDR3s with pairwise similarity above 0.82. Clones were called with MiXCR by TCRdb after fastp trimmed the public reads at Q25, and only in-frame beta chains were retained. Rows merge per CDR3 protein into single entries with the most common DNA and genes. TCRdb's processing, not the authors' own work, is the source of the V and J calls. This sample is represented by 35,000 to 45,000 distinct CDR3 sequences; 5% to 5.5% of them were singletons. The biggest ten clones account for 20% to 30% of the sample.

The sample comes from a study of spatial heterogeneity in lung cancer (dated by TCRdb to about 2019). A note on the overall study: Beta-chain transcripts were consistently detected in greater numbers than alpha-chain transcripts, which likely reflected higher beta-chain transcript abundance. In the raw uncorrected reads, each unique combination of TCR and UMI appeared more than ten times on average. The study quantitatively compared TCR alpha and beta repertoires across multiple tumor regions, matched nontumor lung and blood in non-small cell lung cancer. Nonsynonymous mutation counts, determined by whole-exome sequencing of tumor tissue, were related to features of the TCR repertoire. Both alpha and beta chains were TCR-sequenced in 200 or so tumor regions, approximately 64 matched nontumor lung samples and more than 50 PBMC samples obtained at surgery. The full study reports these points: Ubiquitous expanded tumor TCRs were found in blood more often at tumor resection than at routine follow-up. Additional single-cell paired TCR alpha and beta sequencing was considered necessary to confirm, at a functional level, the hypothesis that regional TCRs recognize regional mutations.

This specimen's time point label, per the study, means: sample taken at primary tumor resection. Donors were some 78 patients with early-stage, untreated non-small cell lung cancer from the lung TRACERx cohort. Whole RNA extracted from tumor and nontumor lung tissue, or from cryopreserved PBMC samples, was used for TCR sequencing without cell sorting. A patient was chosen for TCR sequencing only when enough RNA was available from at least two tumor regions. This TCR derives from a female donor with early-stage non-small cell lung cancer. Specimen: PBMCs, collected at surgery.

The nucleotide sequence reads as follows: TGTGCCAGCAGCTTCGTAGGAGGGTCAGGCGATGAGCAGTTCTTC. Translated, it reads CASSFVGGSGDEQFF. This sequence uses TRBV7-2 and TRBJ2-1; the D region possibly corresponds to TRBD2 (6 bases align). Trimming removed 3 bases from V and 8 bases from J, leaving 17 bases between the germline ends. Via the germline V gene, CDR1 is SGHTA and CDR2 FQGNSA. Its CDR3 holds 15 amino acids, cysteine through phenylalanine. CDR3 DNA only is kept here, 45 bases in frame from base 1.